The 30 T cell receptor beta chains reported below all come from one sample, sequenced in a study of human T cells and chemical hapten exposure (dated by TCRdb to the early 2020s). The library relied on RACE. The run used a NextSeq 500. In TCRdb, the public reads were trimmed at Q25 with fastp and aligned with MiXCR, with productive beta chains retained. Every distinct CDR3 protein forms one entry, paired with its most common genes and DNA. The sample records 85,000 to 90,000 distinct CDR3 sequences, 9.6% of which are singletons. The top ten constitute roughly 3.5% of the sample. Interpreted using the paper, the time point label stands for: pre-sensitization, week 0. The treatment or condition label for this specimen denotes: therapeutic diphenylcyclopropenone sensitization with weekly scalp DPC. Source: whole blood, taken in connection with sensitization to the hapten diphenylcyclopropenone (DPC). All receptors derive from a middle-aged woman with alopecia areata. Some clones in this sample may be carry-over from other donors' samples.

The gene calls are TRBV5-1 and TRBJ2-1, with 15 nucleotides matching TRBD2. This CDR3 spans 16 amino acids. From germline, CDR1 is SGHRS and CDR2 YFSETQ. With 6 bases clipped from V and 8 bases from J, the junction kept 9 bases outside the gene matches. The CDR3 sequence: CASNYWTSGGADEQFF. As DNA, the CDR3 is TGCGCCAGCAACTACTGGACTAGCGGGGGGGCGGATGAGCAGTTCTTC.

A few counts support this clonotype. This chain uses TRBV19 with TRBJ2-3; 8 bases map to TRBD1. CDR3 length equals 14 residues. CDR1 and CDR2 (germline): LNHDA, SQIVND (reference sequence). V trimming: 3 bases; J trimming: 5 bases; junction bases outside the gene matches: 4. The CDR3 loop reads CASSMRQGQDTQYF. The CDR3 DNA is TGTGCCAGTAGTATGAGACAGGGGCAAGATACGCAGTATTTT.

This clonotype was counted ten times or more. The chain links TRBV6-2 or TRBV6-3 to TRBJ2-5; TRBD1 or TRBD2 may be the D gene (5 bases each). The CDR3 length is 15 residues. Germline V gene lookup returns CDR1 MNHEY and CDR2 SVGEGT. V shed 6 bases and J shed 5 bases, with 19 bases lying between them. CDR3 coding DNA: TGTGCCAGCAGAATTTCCCAGGGAGAGGTGGAGACCCAGTACTTC. This codes for CASRISQGEVETQYF.

This clonotype showed up many times. The gene calls are TRBV12-3 or TRBV12-4 and TRBJ1-5, with no clear D. This CDR3 contains 13 residues. V shed 2 bases and J shed 1 base, with 3 bases lying between them. Written as DNA, the CDR3 is TGTGCCAGCAGTTTAAACAGCAATCAGCCCCAGCATTTT. Translated: CASSLNSNQPQHF.

This clonotype was recorded many times. V and J are TRBV12-3 or TRBV12-4 and TRBJ1-1; 8 nucleotides agree with TRBD1. Trimming cost V 6 bases and J 0 bases; bases outside gene matches: 6. The CDR3 spans 15 residues. The CDR3, as DNA: TGTGCCAGCAGCTATTACAGGGGGATGAACACTGAAGCTTTCTTT. It translates to CASSYYRGMNTEAFF.

This clonotype was seen a few times. The chain joins TRBV27 to TRBJ1-2; D is uncertain. The ends were cut back, 8 bases at V and 2 bases at J, with 6 bases in the middle. Germline-derived CDR1 and CDR2 are MNHEY and SMNVEV (reference sequence). The CDR3 runs to 11 residues. This CDR3 is CASRSNYGYTF. CDR3 DNA: TGTGCCAGCCGGTCAAACTATGGCTACACCTTC.

This clonotype was found many times. This sequence joins TRBV7-2 and TRBJ1-3; no clear D. The CDR3 runs 16 residues. The germline V gene encodes CDR1 SGHTA and CDR2 FQGNSA. V was pared by 2 bases and J by 1 base, with 12 bases between. The CDR3 DNA is TGTGCCAGCAGCTTACACGCCCCAGGTTCTGGAAACACCATATATTTT. Protein product: CASSLHAPGSGNTIYF.

At least ten counts were recorded for this clonotype. The J gene is TRBJ1-1, the V gene TRBV29-1, with D uncertain. Deletions cut 6 bases from V and 0 bases from J, with 11 bases between. CDR1 is SQVTM and CDR2 is ANQGSEA in the germline V gene. This CDR3 contains 13 residues. The CDR3 protein is CSVTRELNTEAFF. In nucleotides, the CDR3 is TGCAGCGTGACGCGGGAGCTGAACACTGAAGCTTTCTTT.

In this sample, this clonotype turned up many times. The chain combines TRBV6-2 or TRBV6-3 with TRBJ1-1; D not certain. V lost 7 bases, J lost 1 base, and 13 bases lay in between. Germline loops: CDR1 MNHEY, CDR2 SVGEGT. The length of the CDR3 is 14 residues. The CDR3 reads CASKQGRTNTEAFF. The CDR3 DNA is TGTGCCAGCAAACAAGGACGGACGAACACTGAAGCTTTCTTT.

The table lists this clonotype with many counts. The J gene is TRBJ1-3, the V gene TRBV7-9; unclear D gene. Germline V gives CDR1 SEHNR, CDR2 FQNEAQ (reference sequence). V lost 1 base and J lost 4, with 8 bases in between. CDR3 size: 14 residues. The CDR3 coding sequence is TGTGCCAGCAGCTTAGGCCGAGAAGGAAACACCATATATTTT. Amino acids: CASSLGREGNTIYF.

This clonotype occurred many times. V and J are TRBV20-1 and TRBJ1-5; D is perhaps TRBD1 (5 bases). CDR3 length equals 14 residues. Germline loops: CDR1 DFQATT, CDR2 SNEGSKA (reference sequence). V lost 7 bases, J lost 9 bases, and 22 bases lay in between. The DNA for the CDR3 is TGCAGTGTTCCCGGGCAGGGCGTATCGGGGCCCCAGCATTTT. As protein: CSVPGQGVSGPQHF.

This clonotype has a handful of counts. This chain links TRBV12-3 or TRBV12-4 with TRBJ2-3; 9 bases line up with TRBD1. This CDR3 has 15 amino acids. The trim removed 5 bases at V and 4 bases at J, leaving 7 bases unmatched. CDR3 DNA: TGTGCCAGCAGTCCGGGGACAGGGAGCCCAGATACGCAGTATTTT. Protein product: CASSPGTGSPDTQYF.

This clonotype was counted only a few times. This rearrangement joins TRBV9 to TRBJ2-1; D uncertain. The CDR3 is made up of 13 amino acids. The V gene lost 0 bases and the J gene lost 7 bases, with 8 bases spanning the gap. The germline gives CDR1 SGDLS, CDR2 YYNGEE. This CDR3 reads CASSVGVGNEQFF. The CDR3 DNA follows: TGTGCCAGCAGCGTAGGCGTTGGGAATGAGCAGTTCTTC.

In this sample, this clonotype turned up a few times. A read error may account for a junction end that differs from germline. The CDR3 region is CATSPPARRDGYTF. The CDR3 coding sequence is TGTGCCACCAGTCCCCCGGCGAGGAGGGATGGCTACACCTTC. The chain recombines TRBV28 with TRBJ1-2; D is ambiguous. This CDR3 spans 14 amino acids. Looked up from germline, CDR1 is MDHEN and CDR2 is SYDVKM.

V gene TRBV7-9 combines with J gene TRBJ2-2; D is unresolved. The CDR3 covers 13 residues. Trimming stripped 5 bases from V and 5 bases from J, with 9 bases between. Germline V gene data show CDR1 as SEHNR and CDR2 as FQNEAQ (reference sequence). The CDR3 nucleotides read TGTGCCAGCAGCGTAGACCCAACCGGGGAGCTGTTTTTT. It encodes CASSVDPTGELFF.

This clonotype was observed many times. The J gene is TRBJ2-1, the V gene TRBV18, with D unresolved. The germline V gene encodes CDR1 KGHSH and CDR2 LQKENI. The CDR3 spans 13 residues. Trimming pared 5 bases from V and 6 bases from J, leaving 11 bases between. The CDR3 is CASSSLGTNEQFF. For the CDR3, the DNA is TGTGCCAGCTCATCTCTAGGAACCAATGAGCAGTTCTTC.

A word on this clonotype: This clone may be a read error of a much larger clone one base away. CDR3 in DNA: TGTGCCTGCAGCCCCTGGACAGGGAGAGGCACAGATACGCAGTATTTT. Amino acids: CACSPWTGRGTDTQYF. This sequence joins TRBV11-2 and TRBJ2-3, with TRBD1 matching over 8 bases. Per germline, CDR1 SGHAT and CDR2 FQNNGV. The CDR3 spans 16 residues.

In this sample, this clonotype turned up many times. The chain employs TRBV19 and TRBJ2-7, with TRBD2 matching over 7 bases. CDR3 length: 13 amino acids. Germline V gene sequence: CDR1 LNHDA, CDR2 SQIVND (reference sequence). The V and J ends lost 6 bases and 0 bases, in that order; junction bases with no gene match: 2. CDR3 amino acids: CASSRGDSYEQYF. DNA of the CDR3: TGTGCCAGTAGCCGGGGGGACTCCTACGAGCAGTACTTC.

This clonotype has more than one count but fewer than ten. The chain carries TRBV6-1 and TRBJ2-2, with 7 positions matching TRBD1. The CDR3 has 16 amino acids. Germline CDR1 is MNHNS and CDR2 is SASEGT. V lost 4 bases to trimming and J lost 6 bases; unmatched junction nucleotides: 11. The CDR3 loop is CASSALTGSGAGELFF. The CDR3 coding sequence is TGTGCCAGCAGTGCTTTGACAGGGAGTGGTGCCGGGGAGCTGTTTTTT.

This clonotype was counted only a few times. The CDR3 sequence is CASSTRGRQTGNTIYF. The CDR3 nucleotides read TGTGCCAGCAGCACCCGTGGAAGGCAGACTGGAAACACCATATATTTT. This chain joins TRBV21-1 and TRBJ1-3. TRBV21-1 is a pseudogene locus. The CDR3 loop spans 16 amino acids.

This chain connects TRBV19 to TRBJ2-2; possible D gene TRBD1, 6 bases. The V end was cut by 2 bases, the J end by 6 bases, with 13 bases between. This CDR3 is 15 amino acids long. Germline V gene lookup returns CDR1 LNHDA and CDR2 SQIVND (reference sequence). CDR3 in DNA: TGTGCCAGTAGTATATTCTCAGGGGTCGCCGGGGAGCTGTTTTTT. Its protein product is CASSIFSGVAGELFF.

This clonotype was detected only a few times. The rearrangement uses TRBV11-2 and TRBJ2-7; D is unresolved. Trimming took 6 bases from V and 1 from J, leaving 16 bases between them. The germline gives CDR1 SGHAT, CDR2 FQNNGV. The CDR3 covers 15 residues. CDR3 residues: CASSPPRASSYEQYF. CDR3 DNA: TGTGCCAGCAGTCCACCCCGCGCTTCATCCTACGAGCAGTACTTC.

The chain uses TRBV6-2 or TRBV6-3 and TRBJ2-2, with TRBD1 matching over 8 bases. Per the germline V gene, CDR1 is MNHEY and CDR2 is SVGEGT. This CDR3 contains 15 residues. V was clipped by 6 bases and J by 2 bases; unmatched bases: 5. CDR3 residues: CASSRTGSNTGELFF. CDR3 DNA sequence: TGTGCCAGCAGCAGGACAGGGAGCAACACCGGGGAGCTGTTTTTT.

In this sample, this clonotype turned up many times. This sequence joins TRBV6-2 or TRBV6-3 and TRBJ2-7; D call uncertain. This CDR3 comprises 10 residues. The germline gives CDR1 MNHEY, CDR2 SVGEGT. Trimming pared 8 bases from V and 4 bases from J, leaving 6 bases between. CDR3 loop: CASGVYEQYF. The DNA for the CDR3 is TGTGCCAGCGGGGTTTACGAGCAGTACTTC.

Points on this clonotype: A much larger clone lies a single base off, so this may be a read error. Here the CDR3 reads CASSLDSLQDSNQPQHF. CDR3 coding DNA: TGTGCCAGCAGCTTAGATAGCTTACAGGATAGCAATCAGCCCCAGCATTTT. This chain links TRBV11-3 with TRBJ1-5; maybe TRBD1 (5 bases). CDR3 length equals 17 residues. Germline V lookup: CDR1 SGHNT, CDR2 YENEEA. Trimming removed 0 bases from V and 0 bases from J, with 12 bases in between.

At least ten counts were recorded for this clonotype. The chain is built from TRBV14 and TRBJ1-1, with D perhaps matching TRBD1 (5 bases). The CDR3 covers 12 residues. Germline V gene sequence: CDR1 SGHDN, CDR2 FVKESK. V was clipped by 4 bases and J by 9 bases, with 12 bases between them. CDR3 loop: CASSPPGWKAFF. CDR3 nucleotide sequence: TGTGCCAGCAGCCCTCCAGGGTGGAAAGCTTTCTTT. Combining the CDR3 with reference TRBV14 and TRBJ1-1 gives the whole variable domain EAGVTQFPSHSVIEKGQTVTLRCDPISGHDNLYWYRRVMGKEIKFLLHFVKESKQDESGMPNNRFLAERTGGTYSTLKVQPAELEDSGVYFCASSPPGWKAFFGQGTRLTVV.

This clonotype was seen ten or more times. The rearrangement joins TRBV5-1 to TRBJ2-2; TRBD1 agrees at 8 bases. The CDR3 contains 15 residues. The V gene end was trimmed by 5 bases and the J gene end by 1 base; junction bases not matched to a gene: 4. Per germline, CDR1 SGHRS and CDR2 YFSETQ. The CDR3 DNA is TGCGCCAGCAGAGATACAGGGGGGAACACCGGGGAGCTGTTTTTT. Its protein is CASRDTGGNTGELFF.

This clonotype appeared many times. The genes are TRBV20-1 and TRBJ1-5; D gene unclear. Germline CDR1 DFQATT, CDR2 SNEGSKA (reference sequence). Between the trimmed V and J ends, which lost 0 bases and 5 bases, there was a span of 11 bases. This CDR3 is built from 14 residues. The CDR3 here is CSAREVSGYQPQHF. Written as DNA, the CDR3 is TGCAGTGCTAGAGAGGTCTCAGGCTATCAGCCCCAGCATTTT.

This clonotype was counted only a few times. The V call is TRBV5-1, the J call TRBJ2-5; D is uncertain. V gave up 7 bases and J gave up 3 bases, with 19 bases separating them. In germline, CDR1 is SGHRS, CDR2 YFSETQ. The CDR3 contains 15 residues. CDR3 loop: CASRSLGIFEETQYF. The CDR3 DNA reads TGCGCCAGCCGGTCCCTTGGTATCTTTGAAGAGACCCAGTACTTC.

This clonotype was counted only a few times. J is TRBJ1-1 and V is TRBV6-2 or TRBV6-3; D unclear. Germline V CDR1 and CDR2: MNHEY, SVGEGT. The CDR3 spans 14 residues. Trimming cost V 7 bases and J 4 bases, with 16 bases left between them. DNA for the CDR3: TGTGCCAGCACTCAAATCCCGCCGATCACTGAAGCTTTCTTT. Its protein is CASTQIPPITEAFF.